Each of the 10 T cell receptor beta chains below was sequenced from the same sample in a study of shared clonotypes between healthy human individuals. Repertoires were generated with immunoSEQ multiplex PCR, while TCRdb's copy carries only in-frame clones and drops some. The profile shows about 990,000 clones, approximately 80% of them singletons. Sample: memory CD4+ T cells from PBMCs. Documented subset: CD45RA-negative fraction. These TCRs come from a man between 18 and 29 years old in good health. Some clones in this sample may be carry-over from other donors' samples.

This chain links TRBV10-1 with TRBJ1-4, with D maybe TRBD1 (6 bases). V lost 8 bases to trimming and J lost 0 bases, with 13 bases between them. The CDR3 loop spans 15 amino acids. Germline V lookup: CDR1 WNHNN, CDR2 SYGVQD (reference sequence). The CDR3 loop is CASSFGTSTNEKLFF. CDR3 bases: TGCGCCAGCTCCTTTGGGACATCAACTAATGAAAAACTGTTTTTT.

This clone was observed a few times. CDR3 sequence: CASSLDSGRVEETQYF. In nucleotides, the CDR3 is TGTGCCAGCAGCTTGGATTCGGGAAGGGTGGAGGAGACCCAGTACTTC. V usage is TRBV5-4 and J usage is TRBJ2-5; a possible D gene is TRBD2 (5 bases). The germline V gene has CDR1 SGHNT and CDR2 YYREEE (reference sequence). Trimming took off 0 bases at V and 5 bases at J, with 17 bases between the two ends. This CDR3 contains 16 residues.

The chain uses TRBV4-1 and TRBJ2-7, with no clear D. V was pared by 0 bases and J by 8 bases, with 11 bases between. CDR1 and CDR2 (germline): MGHRA, YSYEKL. The CDR3 is 13 amino acids. The CDR3 sequence is CASSQEIAAQQYF. DNA for the CDR3: TGCGCCAGCAGCCAAGAGATAGCTGCTCAGCAGTACTTC.

The chain couples TRBV4-3 to TRBJ2-3, with a tentative D call TRBD2 (5 bases). The CDR3 sequence is 17 residues long. Trimming removed 2 bases from V and 3 bases from J, with 18 bases in between. The germline V gene encodes CDR1 LGHNA and CDR2 YSLEER. The CDR3 region is CASSQRPWGVGTDTQYF. The CDR3 region has the DNA TGCGCCAGCAGCCAACGACCATGGGGAGTAGGGACAGATACGCAGTATTTT.

This sequence joins TRBV7-9 and TRBJ2-3; either TRBD1 or TRBD2 may supply D (5 bases each). Germline CDR1 SEHNR, CDR2 FQNEAQ (reference sequence). Trimming left V 6 bases short and J 3 bases short, with 13 bases between. CDR3 length: 14 residues. In DNA, the CDR3 is TGTGCCAGCAGGTACGGGACGGCGACAGATACGCAGTATTTT. Encoded protein: CASRYGTATDTQYF.

For the CDR3, the DNA is TGTGCCAGCAGCACGGTGGGGGGACGCGGGCGCTACAATGAGCAGTTCTTC. It is translated as CASSTVGGRGRYNEQFF. This chain connects TRBV5-6 to TRBJ2-1; possible D gene TRBD2, 6 bases. CDR3 length equals 17 residues. V gave up 4 bases and J gave up 3 bases, with 20 bases separating them. Germline V gene lookup returns CDR1 SGHDT and CDR2 YYEEEE. Full variable domain (rest looked up from reference TRBV5-6 and TRBJ2-1): DAGVTQSPTHLIKTRGQQVTLRCSPKSGHDTVSWYQQALGQGPQFIFQYYEEEERQRGNFPDRFSGHQFPNYSSELNVNALLLGDSALYLCASSTVGGRGRYNEQFFGPGTRLTVL.

The chain recombines TRBV18 with TRBJ2-1, with D uncertain. Germline V CDR1 and CDR2: KGHSH, LQKENI. V lost 3 bases and J 5 bases, leaving 8 bases between the germline ends. The length of the CDR3 is 13 residues. The CDR3 here is CASSPRFDNEQFF. CDR3 sequence (DNA): TGTGCCAGCTCACCGCGGTTCGACAATGAGCAGTTCTTC.

This clone was seen only a few times. The CDR3 nucleotides are TGTGCCAGCAGCCTCATGGGGGGGCCCTACAATGAGCAGTTCTTC. This codes for CASSLMGGPYNEQFF. The V call is TRBV11-3, the J call TRBJ2-1; D is possibly TRBD2 (7 bases). V lost 5 bases and J 2 bases, leaving 13 bases between the germline ends. The CDR3 sequence is 15 residues long. Germline V lookup: CDR1 SGHNT, CDR2 YENEEA.

As to this clone: The sample contains more than one DNA sequence encoding this CDR3. V usage is TRBV7-2 and J usage is TRBJ1-6; D is unresolved. Trimming left V 5 bases short and J 12 bases short, with 11 bases between. The germline V gene has CDR1 SGHTA and CDR2 FQGNSA. The CDR3 covers 12 residues. The CDR3 reads CASSGPEGPLHF. The CDR3 region has the DNA TGTGCCAGCAGCGGACCCGAGGGACCCCTCCACTTT. The full variable domain, in which reference TRBV7-2 and TRBJ1-6 provide the parts outside the CDR3, is GAGVSQSPSNKVTEKGKDVELRCDPISGHTALYWYRQSLGQGLEFLIYFQGNSAPDKSGLPSDRFSAERTGGSVSTLTIQRTQQEDSAVYLCASSGPEGPLHFGNGTRLTVT.

On this clone itself: A much larger clone is a single base away; this may be a read error. The same CDR3 also results from other DNA sequences found in this sample. The chain carries TRBV5-1 and TRBJ1-1; 10 nucleotides line up with TRBD1. Trimming removed 4 bases from V and 1 base from J; junction bases left unmatched: 1. This CDR3 region has 14 residues. Germline assignment: CDR1 SGHRS and CDR2 YFSETQ. The CDR3 spells CASSGQGGNTEAFF. DNA of the CDR3: TGCGCCAGCAGCGGACAGGGGGGGAACACTGAAGCTTTCTTT.